Sequencing of this TCR beta chain was carried out in a study of T cell repertoires in cytomegalovirus infection. The overall study: Selected CMV epitopes included recently identified HLA-C-restricted ones as well as well-studied HLA-B-restricted ones. Signatures in public TCR beta sequences pointed to both CMV infection and matching HLA type.

A single record per CDR3 protein comes from TCRdb applying MiXCR to the reads. The sample carries roughly 730,000 distinct CDR3 sequences, around 35% recorded once. Whole-study findings and limits: Dominant in the ex vivo response were TCR beta clonotypes restricted by HLA-C and specific for CMV. Cumulated frequencies of public TCR beta families served to identify carriers of CMV plus the relevant HLA.

Comments on this clonotype: What it recognizes is unknown.

The receptor comes from a human donor in good health (CMV status not recorded). Some clones in this sample may be carry-over from other donors' samples. The specimen comprised cultured PBMCs, sampled from culture after CMV antigen stimulation.

The CDR3 here is CSGRTVGGSTEAFF. DNA for the CDR3: TGCAGCGGCCGGACAGTCGGAGGTAGCACTGAAGCTTTCTTT. V is TRBV29-1 and J is TRBJ1-1; TRBD1 might be the D (6 bases). The germline gives CDR1 SQVTM, CDR2 ANQGSEA. The germline V and J ends were trimmed by 7 bases and 4 bases, with 19 bases remaining between them. This CDR3 contains 14 residues.